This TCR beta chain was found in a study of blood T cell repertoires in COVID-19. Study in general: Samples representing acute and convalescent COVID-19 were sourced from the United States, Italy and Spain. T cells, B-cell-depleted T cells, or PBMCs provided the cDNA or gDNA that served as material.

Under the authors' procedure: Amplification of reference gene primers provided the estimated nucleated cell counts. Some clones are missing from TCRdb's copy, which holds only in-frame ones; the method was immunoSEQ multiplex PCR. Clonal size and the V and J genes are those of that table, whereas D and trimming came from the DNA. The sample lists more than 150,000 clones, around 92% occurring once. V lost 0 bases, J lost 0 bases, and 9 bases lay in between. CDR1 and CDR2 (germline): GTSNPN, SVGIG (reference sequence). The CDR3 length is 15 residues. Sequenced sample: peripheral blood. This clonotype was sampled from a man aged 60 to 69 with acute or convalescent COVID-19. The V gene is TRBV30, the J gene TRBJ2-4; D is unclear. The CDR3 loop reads CAWSVGRGAKNIQYF. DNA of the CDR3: TGTGCCTGGAGTGTAGGTCGAGGAGCCAAAAACATTCAGTACTTC.